This entry is about one T cell receptor beta chain. This entry belongs to a study of shared clonotypes between healthy human individuals. In the original analysis: Filtering differed because ImmunoSEQ produced junction-only sequences that carried no quality scores. Measured with immunoSEQ multiplex PCR; TCRdb has only the in-frame clones, and not every one. That table supplies the V and J calls and clone size; D and trimming were determined from the DNA. The sample has some 2,100,000 clones; about 92% are singletons. The junction had 5 bases not matched to a gene; V was cut back by 6 bases and J by 0 bases. Per the germline V gene, CDR1 is LNHDA and CDR2 is SQIVND (reference sequence). The CDR3 spans 16 residues. Naivety among CD8 cells was defined by CD45RO negativity and positive CCR7 selection, thereby excluding terminally differentiated effector memory CD45RA+ cells.

This clonotype originated in a man aged 18 to 30 in good health. Some clones in this sample may be carry-over from other donors' samples. Sequencing was carried out using naive CD8+ T cells from PBMCs. The chain joins TRBV19 to TRBJ2-2, with 9 bases fitting TRBD1. The CDR3 sequence: CASSHWDRANTGELFF. CDR3 coding DNA: TGTGCCAGTAGCCACTGGGACAGGGCGAACACCGGGGAGCTGTTTTTT.